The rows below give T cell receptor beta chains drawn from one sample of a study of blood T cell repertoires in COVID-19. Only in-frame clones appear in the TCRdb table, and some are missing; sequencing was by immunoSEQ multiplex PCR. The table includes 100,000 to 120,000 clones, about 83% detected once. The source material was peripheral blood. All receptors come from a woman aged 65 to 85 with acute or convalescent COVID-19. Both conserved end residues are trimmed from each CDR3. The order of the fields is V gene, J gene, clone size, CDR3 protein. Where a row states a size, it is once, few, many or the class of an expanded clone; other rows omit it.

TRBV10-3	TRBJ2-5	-	AISDMETQY
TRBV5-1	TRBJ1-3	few	ASSQQPVSGNTIY
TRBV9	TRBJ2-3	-	ASSPKRGGTDTQY
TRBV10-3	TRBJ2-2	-	AISESRQTNTGELF
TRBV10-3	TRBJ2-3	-	AIRPDSGATDTQY
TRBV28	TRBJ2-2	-	ASSLPRRKGSDTGELF
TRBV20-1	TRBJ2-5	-	SASSGDRETQY
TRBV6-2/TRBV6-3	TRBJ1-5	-	ASSYWATGGGQPQH
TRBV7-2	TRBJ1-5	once	ASSLDRDRGRINQPQH
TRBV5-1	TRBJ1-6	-	ASSLSLENSPLH
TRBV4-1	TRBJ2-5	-	ASSQEWAGITQETQY
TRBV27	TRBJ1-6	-	ASGEQGRGNSPLH
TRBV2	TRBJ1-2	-	ASKGQGKAGYT
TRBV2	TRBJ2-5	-	ASSARGGETQY
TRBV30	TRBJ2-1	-	AWSVGGVAL
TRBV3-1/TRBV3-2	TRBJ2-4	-	ASSQVPENIQY
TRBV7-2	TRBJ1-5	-	ASSSRGGSQPQH
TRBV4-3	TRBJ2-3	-	ASSQDLGRGSTDTQY
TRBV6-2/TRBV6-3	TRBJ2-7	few	ASSYSILASGRYEQY
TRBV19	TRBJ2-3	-	ASTLPGETDTQY
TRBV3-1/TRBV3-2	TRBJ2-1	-	ASSQDSTSGGVSYNEQF
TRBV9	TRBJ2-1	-	ASSPQPGKSEQF
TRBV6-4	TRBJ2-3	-	ASTPGAPSTDTQY
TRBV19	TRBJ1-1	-	ASSMRTGRTEAF
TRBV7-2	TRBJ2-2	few	ASSFPLTPSGGGAGELF
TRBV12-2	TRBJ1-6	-	ASRFREQDHSPLH
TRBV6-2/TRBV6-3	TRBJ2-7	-	ASSYGGLAGGGNEQY
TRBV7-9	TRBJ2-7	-	ASSLGLGYEQY
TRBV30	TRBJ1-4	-	AWSVRRTGGRKLF